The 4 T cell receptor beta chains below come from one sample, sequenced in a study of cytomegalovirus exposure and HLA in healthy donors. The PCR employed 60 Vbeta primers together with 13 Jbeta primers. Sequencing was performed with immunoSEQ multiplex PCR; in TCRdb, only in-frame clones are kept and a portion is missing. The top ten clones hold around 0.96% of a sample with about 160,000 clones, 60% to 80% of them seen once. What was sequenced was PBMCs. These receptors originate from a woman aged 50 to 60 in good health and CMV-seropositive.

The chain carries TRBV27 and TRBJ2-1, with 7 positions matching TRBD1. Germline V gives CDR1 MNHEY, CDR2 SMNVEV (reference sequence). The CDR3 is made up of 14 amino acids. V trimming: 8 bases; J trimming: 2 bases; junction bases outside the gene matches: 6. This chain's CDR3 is CASRDRETYNEQFF. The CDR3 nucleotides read TGTGCCAGCCGGGACAGAGAGACCTACAATGAGCAGTTCTTC.

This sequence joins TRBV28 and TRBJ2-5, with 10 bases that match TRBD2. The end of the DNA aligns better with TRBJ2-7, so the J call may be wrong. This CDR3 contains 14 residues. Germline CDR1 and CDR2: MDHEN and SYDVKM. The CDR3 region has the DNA TGTGCCAGCACCTATAGCGGGGGGAAATACGAGCAGTACTTC. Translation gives CASTYSGGKYEQYF.

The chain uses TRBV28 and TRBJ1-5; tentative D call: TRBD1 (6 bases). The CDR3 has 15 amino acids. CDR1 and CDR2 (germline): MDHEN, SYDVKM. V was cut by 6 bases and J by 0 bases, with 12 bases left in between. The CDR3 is CASRETGDSNQPQHF. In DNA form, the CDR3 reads TGTGCCAGCAGAGAGACAGGAGATAGCAATCAGCCCCAGCATTTT.

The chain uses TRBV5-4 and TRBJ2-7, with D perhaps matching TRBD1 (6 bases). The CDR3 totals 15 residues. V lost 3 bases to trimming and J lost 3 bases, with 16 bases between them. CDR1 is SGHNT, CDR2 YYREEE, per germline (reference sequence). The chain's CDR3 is CASSSLKTGGYEQYF. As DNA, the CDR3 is TGTGCCAGCAGCTCCCTAAAGACAGGCGGCTACGAGCAGTACTTC.